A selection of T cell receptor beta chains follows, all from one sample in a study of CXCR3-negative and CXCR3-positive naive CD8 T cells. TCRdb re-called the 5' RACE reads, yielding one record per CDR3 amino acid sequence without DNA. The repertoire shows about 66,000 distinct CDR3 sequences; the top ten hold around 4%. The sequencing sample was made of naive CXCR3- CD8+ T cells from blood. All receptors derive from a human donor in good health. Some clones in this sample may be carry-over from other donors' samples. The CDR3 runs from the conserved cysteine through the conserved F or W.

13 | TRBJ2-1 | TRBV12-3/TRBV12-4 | CASSWTRYNEQFF
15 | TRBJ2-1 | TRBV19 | CASSPGANGDNEQFF
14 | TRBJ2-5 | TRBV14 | CASSQGSGRKTQYF
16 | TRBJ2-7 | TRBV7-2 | CASSSGPVDAFYEQYF
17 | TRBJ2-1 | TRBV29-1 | CSGRLAGGPFSYNEQFF
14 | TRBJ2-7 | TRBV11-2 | CASSAGQGGYEQYF
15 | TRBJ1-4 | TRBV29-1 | CSVEDDYPSNEKLFF
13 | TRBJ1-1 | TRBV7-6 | CASSLRENTEAFF
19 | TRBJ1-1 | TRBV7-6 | CASSLGKRVSGIWGTEAFF
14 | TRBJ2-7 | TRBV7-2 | CASSFSERGREQYF
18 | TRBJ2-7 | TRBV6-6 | CASSYTAPGTGASHEQYF
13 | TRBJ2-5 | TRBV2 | CASSAFQMETQYF
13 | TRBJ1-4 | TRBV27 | CASSAGTVEKLFF
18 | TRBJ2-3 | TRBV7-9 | CASSGTGTGYSSADTQYF
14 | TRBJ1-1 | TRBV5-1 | CASSLEYSPNEAFF